Below are 9 T cell receptor beta chains sequenced from a single sample in a study of shared T cell receptors in the human thymus. The repertoire was sequenced with immunoSEQ multiplex PCR; TCRdb's copy has only in-frame clones and lacks some. Of approximately 730,000 clones listed, around 85% are singletons. This sample was shared with a second study, whose subject was human thymus T cells.

The sequenced sample consisted of thymocytes. These receptors originate from a girl under three years old with a congenital heart defect.

The V call is TRBV18, the J call TRBJ1-4; 7 bases map to TRBD1. Germline V gives CDR1 KGHSH, CDR2 LQKENI. This CDR3 is built from 17 residues. J gave up 0 bases and V 5 bases, and 9 bases lay outside the gene matches. CDR3 residues: CASSRVQGMATNEKLFF. CDR3 sequence (DNA): TGTGCCAGCTCAAGAGTACAGGGGATGGCAACTAATGAAAAACTGTTTTTT.

The chain carries TRBV5-1 and TRBJ1-1; 9 bases are a match to TRBD1. After removal of 1 base from V and 4 bases from J, the junction contained 17 bases not matched to a gene. There are 19 residues in the CDR3. Per the germline V gene, CDR1 is SGHRS and CDR2 is YFSETQ. The CDR3 region is CASSLTLGQGWGSGTEAFF. The CDR3 DNA follows: TGCGCCAGCAGCTTGACCCTAGGACAGGGGTGGGGGTCGGGCACTGAAGCTTTCTTT.

The chain combines TRBV5-4 with TRBJ2-3; no reliable D call. The CDR3 is 14 residues long. V shed 5 bases and J shed 2 bases, with 12 bases lying between them. The V gene's germline CDR1 is SGHNT and CDR2 YYREEE (reference sequence). The CDR3 sequence is CASRPGFYTDTQYF. The CDR3 DNA reads TGTGCCAGCAGACCCGGTTTTTACACAGATACGCAGTATTTT. The full variable domain, rest sourced from reference TRBV5-4 and TRBJ2-3, is ETGVTQSPTHLIKTRGQQVTLRCSSQSGHNTVSWYQQALGQGPQFIFQYYREEENGRGNFPPRFSGLQFPNYSSELNVNALELDDSALYLCASRPGFYTDTQYFGPGTRLTVL.

The chain combines TRBV12-5 with TRBJ1-1; D possibly corresponds to TRBD1 (5 bases). Trimming stripped 7 bases from V and 0 bases from J, with 12 bases between. This CDR3 spans 14 amino acids. Germline values: CDR1 LGHNT, CDR2 FRNRAP. CDR3 sequence (DNA): TGTGCTAGTGACGAAACAGGAGTGAACACTGAAGCTTTCTTT. Protein: CASDETGVNTEAFF.

The sample holds one count of this clone. The gene calls are TRBV6-5 and TRBJ1-2; 7 nucleotides line up with TRBD1. The CDR3 length is 14 residues. Per germline, CDR1 MNHEY and CDR2 SVGAGI. The trim removed 7 bases at V and 4 bases at J, leaving 9 bases unmatched. The CDR3 region has the DNA TGTGCCAGCACCGAGACAGGGATCGGCTATGGCTACACCTTC. Protein sequence: CASTETGIGYGYTF.

The V and J genes are TRBV4-1 and TRBJ1-1; 8 bases fit TRBD1. J was trimmed by 11 bases and V by 0 bases; bases with no gene match: 26. CDR3 size: 20 residues. CDR1 is MGHRA, CDR2 YSYEKL, per germline. The CDR3 coding sequence is TGCGCCAGCAGCCAAGAGTGGGGCCGCCCTTCTGACAGGGGCACCCGGCGGGCTTTCTTT. As protein: CASSQEWGRPSDRGTRRAFF.

The chain joins TRBV2 to TRBJ2-2; maybe TRBD2 (6 bases). This CDR3 is built from 16 residues. The germline V gene has CDR1 SNHLY and CDR2 FYNNEI. V dropped 8 bases and J dropped 5 bases, with 21 bases sitting between them. The CDR3 sequence is CASSAMGRGKTGELFF. The CDR3, as DNA: TGTGCCAGCTCCGCGATGGGACGGGGGAAAACCGGGGAGCTGTTTTTT.

V gene TRBV19 combines with J gene TRBJ2-7; D might be TRBD1 (8 bases). The CDR3 is 16 residues long. The germline V gene has CDR1 LNHDA and CDR2 SQIVND (reference sequence). With 7 bases removed from V and 5 bases from J, the gap between germline ends came to 24 bases. CDR3 nucleotides: TGTGCCAGTACGGGGGGTTACGGACAGGGTAACCACGAGCAGTACTTC. Its protein product is CASTGGYGQGNHEQYF.

The V gene is TRBV5-1, the J gene TRBJ2-5; D is possibly TRBD1 (6 bases). V lost 4 bases to trimming and J lost 5 bases, with 21 bases between them. From germline, CDR1 is SGHRS and CDR2 YFSETQ. The CDR3 covers 16 residues. CDR3 DNA sequence: TGCGCCAGCAGCCTCAGCAGAAACAGGGAAGAGGAGACCCAGTACTTC. Translating it yields CASSLSRNREEETQYF. The full variable domain, in which reference TRBV5-1 and TRBJ2-5 provide the parts outside the CDR3, is KAGVTQTPRYLIKTRGQQVTLSCSPISGHRSVSWYQQTPGQGLQFLFEYFSETQRNKGNFPGRFSGRQFSNSRSEMNVSTLELGDSALYLCASSLSRNREEETQYFGPGTRLLVL.